Below, 32 T cell receptor beta chains from the same sample are listed, as sequenced in a study of T cells in Graves' hyperthyroidism and ophthalmopathy. The source material, RNA transcripts, was used to amplify TCR beta CDR3 regions. The TCR CDR3 was amplified in a first-round RT-PCR using the HTBI primer set. One entry per CDR3 protein, called by TCRdb with MiXCR from the multiplex PCR reads. This sample has fewer than 600,000 distinct CDR3 sequences, with around 13% found just once. Sequencing was performed on blood. The receptors shown here come from a woman aged 40 to 55 with Graves' hyperthyroidism.

This clonotype appeared many times. The V and J genes are TRBV2 and TRBJ2-2; 10 nucleotides align to TRBD2. After removal of 2 bases from V and 2 bases from J, the junction contained 5 bases not matched to a gene. The CDR3 runs 17 residues. CDR1 is SNHLY, CDR2 FYNNEI, per germline. The CDR3, as DNA: TGTGCCAGCAGTGAAAGTAGCGGGAGGCCAAACACCGGGGAGCTGTTTTTT. It is translated as CASSESSGRPNTGELFF.

This clonotype has at least ten counts. J is TRBJ1-2 and V is TRBV18; possibly TRBD1 for D (6 bases). Germline lookup yields CDR1 KGHSH and CDR2 LQKENI. V was trimmed by 3 bases and J by 8 bases, leaving 13 bases between them. The CDR3 spans 13 residues. CDR3 residues: CASSPGDNEGYTF. DNA of the CDR3: TGTGCCAGCTCACCGGGGGACAACGAAGGCTACACCTTC.

The rearrangement uses TRBV20-1 and TRBJ2-1, with D perhaps TRBD2 (6 bases). The V gene lost 7 bases and the J gene lost 0 bases, with 16 bases spanning the gap. This CDR3 is built from 15 residues. CDR1 DFQATT and CDR2 SNEGSKA come from the germline V gene (reference sequence). The CDR3 DNA is TGCAGTGTTAATGCCGGGGGAAGCTCCTACAATGAGCAGTTCTTC. This sequence encodes CSVNAGGSSYNEQFF.

This clonotype was counted at least ten times. The CDR3 DNA reads as TGTGCCAGCAGTTGGGGGTCAGGGGAGGGAAACACCATATATTTT. Protein sequence: CASSWGSGEGNTIYF. The chain links TRBV27 to TRBJ1-3, with D perhaps matching TRBD1 (6 bases). This CDR3 spans 15 amino acids. Trimming pared 4 bases from V and 4 bases from J, leaving 14 bases between. The germline V gene encodes CDR1 MNHEY and CDR2 SMNVEV (reference sequence).

This clonotype has a handful of counts. V gene TRBV3-1 combines with J gene TRBJ2-5, with D uncertain. The V and J ends lost 1 base and 2 bases respectively, with 11 bases between them. The CDR3 loop spans 15 amino acids. CDR1 LGHDT and CDR2 YNNKEL come from the germline V gene (reference sequence). CDR3 nucleotides: TGTGCCAGCAGCCAAGGCGGCTGGTCACAAGAGACCCAGTACTTC. Translation: CASSQGGWSQETQYF.

The V and J genes are TRBV20-1 and TRBJ2-3; weak D call: TRBD2 (6 bases). CDR3 length: 15 residues. Germline values: CDR1 DFQATT, CDR2 SNEGSKA (reference sequence). Trimming shortened V by 6 bases and J by 0 bases, and 16 bases separated the two germline ends. The DNA of the CDR3 is TGCAGTGCCACGAATAGCGGTCCTAGCACAGATACGCAGTATTTT. This encodes CSATNSGPSTDTQYF.

On this clonotype itself: The junction does not match germline at one end; this may be a read error. This chain links TRBV12-3 or TRBV12-4 with TRBJ2-6; D possibly corresponds to TRBD1 (5 bases). The CDR3 contains 15 residues. CDR3 sequence: CASSSAHSGANVPTF. CDR3 coding DNA: TGTGCCAGCAGTAGCGCACACTCTGGGGCCAACGTCCCGACTTTC.

This clonotype occurred many times. The chain couples TRBV2 to TRBJ2-7; the D is unclear. The V gene lost 7 bases and the J gene lost 6 bases, with 7 bases spanning the gap. CDR3 length: 10 residues. In germline, CDR1 is SNHLY, CDR2 FYNNEI. The CDR3: CASKSLEQYF. The CDR3 DNA is TGTGCCAGCAAGTCTCTCGAGCAGTACTTC. Full variable domain (remainder filled in from reference TRBV2 and TRBJ2-7): EPEVTQTPSHQVTQMGQEVILRCVPISNHLYFYWYRQILGQKVEFLVSFYNNEISEKSEIFDDQFSVERPDGSNFTLKIRSTKLEDSAMYFCASKSLEQYFGPGTRLTVT.

Turning to this clonotype: A much larger clone differs from this one at a single base, so this may be a read error. The chain employs TRBV9 and TRBJ1-2, with a weak D call TRBD1 (5 bases). The germline V gene has CDR1 SGDLS and CDR2 YYNGEE. This CDR3 spans 15 amino acids. The V end lost 1 base, the J end lost 4 bases, and 14 bases lay between the germline ends. The CDR3 loop reads CASSVRETASYGYTF. CDR3 DNA: TGTGCCAGCAGCGTAAGGGAGACAGCTAGCTATGGCTACACCTTC.

This clonotype was recorded at least ten times. This chain links TRBV6-1 with TRBJ1-3; D ambiguous. Germline V gene lookup returns CDR1 MNHNS and CDR2 SASEGT. The CDR3 extends over 15 amino acids. Trimming left V 4 bases short and J 5 bases short, with 15 bases between. The CDR3 sequence: CASSVEVTDRNTIYF. CDR3 DNA sequence: TGTGCCAGCAGTGTCGAGGTCACGGATAGAAACACCATATATTTT.

In regard to this clonotype: Since a much larger clone is just one base distant, this may be a read error. The chain uses TRBV6-9 and TRBJ1-1; tentatively, D is TRBD1 (5 bases). This CDR3 region has 12 residues. CDR1 is MNHGY and CDR2 is SVAAGI in the germline V gene. The CDR3 coding sequence is TGTACCAGCAGTTACGGGGGGTCTGAAGCTTTCTTT. Translating gives CTSSYGGSEAFF.

The table lists this clonotype with many counts. This rearrangement joins TRBV6-1 to TRBJ2-7; D is possibly TRBD1 (6 bases). The V gene lost 5 bases and the J gene lost 5 bases, with 19 bases spanning the gap. The CDR3 is 15 residues long. The germline gives CDR1 MNHNS, CDR2 SASEGT. CDR3 protein: CASSPGVGRGNEQYF. The CDR3 DNA follows: TGTGCCAGCAGTCCAGGGGTCGGTAGAGGCAACGAGCAGTACTTC.

The table lists this clonotype with many counts. The rearrangement joins TRBV7-9 to TRBJ2-2; no clear D. The CDR3 covers 15 residues. The germline gives CDR1 SEHNR, CDR2 FQNEAQ (reference sequence). V shed 5 bases and J shed 0 bases, with 10 bases lying between them. The CDR3 sequence: CASSPRYPNTGELFF. The CDR3 DNA reads TGTGCCAGCAGCCCCCGGTATCCGAACACCGGGGAGCTGTTTTTT. Complete variable domain (other parts from reference TRBV7-9 and TRBJ2-2): DTGVSQNPRHKITKRGQNVTFRCDPISEHNRLYWYRQTLGQGPEFLTYFQNEAQLEKSRLLSDRFSAERPKGSFSTLEIQRTEQGDSAMYLCASSPRYPNTGELFFGEGSRLTVL.

This clonotype was seen a few times. The CDR3 sequence is CASSLSYGGVSSYNEQFF. CDR3 in DNA: TGTGCCAGCAGCTTAAGTTACGGTGGTGTCAGCTCCTACAATGAGCAGTTCTTC. The rearrangement joins TRBV7-9 to TRBJ2-1; no clear D. This CDR3 is 18 amino acids long. Germline CDR1 reads SEHNR; CDR2 reads FQNEAQ (reference sequence). V lost 2 bases and J 0 bases, leaving 17 bases between the germline ends.

This clonotype occurred a few times. J is TRBJ2-1 and V is TRBV20-1; no firm D call. Germline lookup yields CDR1 DFQATT and CDR2 SNEGSKA (reference sequence). The CDR3 runs 11 residues. V lost 3 bases, J lost 7 bases, and 7 bases lay in between. The CDR3 protein is CSASRLNEQFF. In DNA form, the CDR3 reads TGCAGTGCTAGTCGTCTAAATGAGCAGTTCTTC.

This clonotype was seen repeatedly, ten times or more. The chain couples TRBV18 to TRBJ1-1, with 9 bases matching TRBD1. The CDR3 contains 17 residues. Germline assignment: CDR1 KGHSH and CDR2 LQKENI. V shed 4 bases and J 0 bases; nucleotides not matched to a gene: 9. The CDR3: CASSQAGQGLVNTEAFF. Written as DNA, the CDR3 is TGTGCCAGCTCACAGGCCGGACAGGGGTTGGTGAACACTGAAGCTTTCTTT.

This clonotype was found many times. The V and J genes are TRBV18 and TRBJ2-1; 9 bases map to TRBD1. The junction had 5 bases not matched to a gene; V was cut back by 6 bases and J by 2 bases. The germline gives CDR1 KGHSH, CDR2 LQKENI. The CDR3 is made up of 15 amino acids. The CDR3 nucleotides are TGTGCCAGCTCCTCCGGACAGGGGACCTACAATGAGCAGTTCTTC. It encodes CASSSGQGTYNEQFF.

This clonotype has ten or more counts. V usage is TRBV20-1 and J usage is TRBJ2-1; D unclear. Trimming pared 7 bases from V and 7 bases from J, leaving 17 bases between. The germline V gene has CDR1 DFQATT and CDR2 SNEGSKA (reference sequence). The CDR3 runs to 13 residues. CDR3 in amino acids: CSVSALVSNEQFF. The CDR3, as DNA: TGCAGTGTCTCAGCCCTGGTTAGTAATGAGCAGTTCTTC.

This clonotype was found a few times. The gene calls are TRBV2 and TRBJ1-5, with TRBD1 as a possible D gene (5 bases). V lost 5 bases and J 5 bases, leaving 7 bases between the germline ends. This CDR3 is built from 12 residues. Germline CDR1 and CDR2: SNHLY and FYNNEI. CDR3 nucleotide sequence: TGTGCCAGCAGTAGGGGATATCAGCCCCAGCATTTT. It encodes CASSRGYQPQHF. Full variable domain (remainder filled in from reference TRBV2 and TRBJ1-5): EPEVTQTPSHQVTQMGQEVILRCVPISNHLYFYWYRQILGQKVEFLVSFYNNEISEKSEIFDDQFSVERPDGSNFTLKIRSTKLEDSAMYFCASSRGYQPQHFGDGTRLSIL.

This clonotype was picked up many times. The genes are TRBV5-6 and TRBJ1-2, with 10 positions matching TRBD1. The CDR3 totals 15 residues. Germline V gene sequence: CDR1 SGHDT, CDR2 YYEEEE. V lost 4 bases and J lost 5; bases outside the gene matches: 8. The CDR3 loop is CASSVNRDRGYGYTF. CDR3 sequence (DNA): TGTGCCAGCAGCGTGAACCGGGACAGGGGATATGGCTACACCTTC.

The chain couples TRBV5-4 to TRBJ1-4, with D tentatively TRBD1 (5 bases). The V end was cut by 1 base, the J end by 2 bases, with 15 bases between. Germline lookup yields CDR1 SGHNT and CDR2 YYREEE (reference sequence). There are 17 residues in the CDR3. The DNA of the CDR3 is TGTGCCAGCAGCTTGCGGCGCGGGGCAGGTACTAATGAAAAACTGTTTTTT. Protein sequence: CASSLRRGAGTNEKLFF.

This clonotype was recorded a few times. The chain has TRBV5-1 and TRBJ1-3; D unresolved. Per germline, CDR1 SGHRS and CDR2 YFSETQ. Trimming took off 0 bases at V and 4 bases at J, with 8 bases between the two ends. CDR3 length: 14 amino acids. Here the CDR3 reads CASSLAVGGNTIYF. CDR3 DNA: TGCGCCAGCAGCTTGGCTGTAGGGGGAAACACCATATATTTT.

This clonotype was seen more than once but under ten times. The chain carries TRBV27 and TRBJ2-1; D perhaps matches TRBD2 (6 bases). Trimming removed 6 bases at V and 0 bases at J, with 15 bases between. The V gene's germline CDR1 is MNHEY and CDR2 SMNVEV (reference sequence). The CDR3 loop spans 16 amino acids. The chain's CDR3 is CASRGGSGNSYNEQFF. CDR3 nucleotides: TGTGCCAGCAGAGGAGGTAGCGGCAACTCCTACAATGAGCAGTTCTTC.

The gene calls are TRBV29-1 and TRBJ1-1; perhaps TRBD1 as D (5 bases). Germline V CDR1 and CDR2: SQVTM, ANQGSEA. With 2 bases removed from V and 5 bases from J, the gap between germline ends came to 12 bases. This CDR3 is 13 amino acids long. The CDR3 sequence: CSVESGGWTEAFF. In DNA, the CDR3 is TGCAGCGTTGAAAGTGGGGGATGGACTGAAGCTTTCTTT. The complete variable domain, with remaining parts taken from reference TRBV29-1 and TRBJ1-1, reads SAVISQKPSRDICQRGTSLTIQCQVDSQVTMMFWYRQQPGQSLTLIATANQGSEATYESGFVIDKFPISRPNLTFSTLTVSNMSPEDSSIYLCSVESGGWTEAFFGQGTRLTVV.

Ten or more counts support this clonotype. The J gene is TRBJ1-1, the V gene TRBV5-1, with TRBD1 identical over 9 bases. Germline-derived CDR1 and CDR2 are SGHRS and YFSETQ. The CDR3 totals 16 residues. The trim removed 2 bases at V and 2 bases at J, leaving 7 bases unmatched. DNA of the CDR3: TGCGCCAGCAGCTTCTCCGGGACAGGGACTAACACTGAAGCTTTCTTT. Translated, it gives CASSFSGTGTNTEAFF.

This clonotype was counted at least ten times. The chain uses TRBV20-1 and TRBJ2-7; the D gene is possibly TRBD1 (6 bases). The germline CDR1 and CDR2 sequences are DFQATT and SNEGSKA (reference sequence). The V end lost 3 bases, the J end lost 2 bases, and 11 bases lay between the germline ends. The length of the CDR3 is 13 residues. This CDR3 is CSASYRVPYEQYF. The DNA of the CDR3 is TGCAGTGCTAGCTACAGGGTACCCTACGAGCAGTACTTC.

This clonotype was recorded at least ten times. This chain uses TRBV12-3 or TRBV12-4 with TRBJ2-1; D gene uncertain. V dropped 3 bases and J dropped 8 bases, with 11 bases sitting between them. There are 13 residues in the CDR3. CDR3 amino acids: CASSFRQKYEQFF. The CDR3 nucleotides are TGTGCCAGCAGTTTTCGGCAGAAGTATGAGCAGTTCTTC.

This clonotype turned up a few times. V is TRBV5-6 and J is TRBJ2-2; the D is unclear. Germline V gives CDR1 SGHDT, CDR2 YYEEEE. Trimming stripped 1 base from V and 4 bases from J, with 11 bases between. This CDR3 spans 15 amino acids. The CDR3 protein is CASSLTRFSTGELFF. CDR3 coding DNA: TGTGCCAGCAGCTTGACCCGCTTTAGCACCGGGGAGCTGTTTTTT.

There are many counts of this clonotype. This chain connects TRBV20-1 to TRBJ1-1; possibly TRBD1 for D (6 bases). The length of the CDR3 is 14 residues. Germline-derived CDR1 and CDR2 are DFQATT and SNEGSKA (reference sequence). With 3 bases removed from V and 1 base from J, the gap between germline ends came to 12 bases. The CDR3 loop is CSARSGQTNTEAFF. DNA for the CDR3: TGCAGTGCTAGGAGTGGACAGACGAACACTGAAGCTTTCTTT.

This clonotype was seen a handful of times. The chain uses TRBV12-3 or TRBV12-4 and TRBJ2-5; D is undetermined. CDR3 length equals 12 residues. V was clipped by 4 bases and J by 4 bases, with 7 bases between them. The CDR3 here is CASSWNRETQYF. CDR3 DNA sequence: TGTGCCAGCAGTTGGAACAGAGAGACCCAGTACTTC.

The V gene is TRBV6-1, the J gene TRBJ1-1; D is ambiguous. The germline V and J ends were trimmed by 11 bases and 0 bases, with 13 bases remaining between them. The CDR3 loop spans 13 amino acids. Germline V gene data show CDR1 as MNHNS and CDR2 as SASEGT. As DNA, the CDR3 is TGTGCCGGAGCCATCAGTATGAACACTGAAGCTTTCTTT. Encoded protein: CAGAISMNTEAFF.

This clonotype was counted at least ten times. This chain connects TRBV12-3 or TRBV12-4 to TRBJ2-2; D is unclear. Trimming removed 1 base at V and 0 bases at J, with 6 bases between. The CDR3 spans 15 residues. CDR3 DNA sequence: TGTGCCAGCAGTTTAGGCAGGACGAACACCGGGGAGCTGTTTTTT. Amino acids: CASSLGRTNTGELFF.